The rows below give T cell receptor beta chains drawn from one sample of a study of T-cell memory formation after mild COVID-19. TCRdb reprocessed the 5' RACE reads via MiXCR and lists one record per CDR3 protein. The sample records 210,000 or so distinct CDR3 sequences, under 30% being singletons. What was sequenced was PBMCs or a T cell subset sorted from them (not recorded which). Source of these receptors: an adult woman who had mild COVID-19 (a few samples of this study predate the infection). Cell type and time point are not known. Both conserved end residues are part of each CDR3. D genes are given only for firm matches. Not every row has a clone size; where given, it reads once, few, many or a size class.

>TRBV4-2|NA|TRBJ1-2|12|NA
CASSQGAYGYTF
TGTGCCAGCAGCCAGGGGGCCTATGGCTACACCTTC
>TRBV4-2|NA|TRBJ1-6|15|TRBD1
CASSHNDRGNSPLHF
TGTGCCAGCAGCCATAACGACAGGGGAAATTCACCCCTCCACTTT
>TRBV12-3/TRBV12-4|NA|TRBJ1-1|13|NA
CASSSTGRGQAFF
TGTGCCAGCAGCTCCACAGGGCGAGGCCAAGCTTTCTTT
>TRBV7-2|NA|TRBJ2-7|14|NA
CASSLADSGNEQYF
TGTGCCAGCAGCTTAGCGGATTCGGGAAACGAGCAGTACTTC
>TRBV6-5|NA|TRBJ1-2|14|NA
CATHEGPWGRGYTF
TGTGCTACTCACGAGGGTCCTTGGGGTCGAGGCTACACCTTC
>TRBV2|few|TRBJ2-1|12|TRBD2
CASSSGRGEQFF
TGTGCCAGTTCAAGCGGGAGAGGTGAGCAGTTCTTC
>TRBV7-3|NA|TRBJ1-2|15|NA
CASSSYRSAVDGYTF
TGTGCCAGCAGCAGTTACAGGTCAGCTGTTGATGGCTACACCTTC
>TRBV5-4|few|TRBJ1-2|16|NA
CASSLEGVMTNYGYTF
TGTGCCAGCAGCTTGGAGGGGGTTATGACTAACTATGGCTACACCTTC
>TRBV18|NA|TRBJ2-1|19|NA
CASSPSRSYRVGLHNEQFF
TGTGCCAGCTCACCATCACGGTCTTACAGGGTGGGACTCCACAATGAGCAGTTCTTC
>TRBV24-1|NA|TRBJ1-5|13|NA
CATSPQGNQPQHF
TGTGCCACCAGTCCACAGGGTAACCAGCCCCAGCATTTT
>TRBV7-2|NA|TRBJ2-5|14|TRBD2
CASSFERGRETQYF
TGTGCCAGCAGTTTCGAGCGGGGTAGAGAGACCCAGTACTTC
>TRBV20-1|NA|TRBJ1-1|15|NA
CSARSDRREDTEAFF
TGCAGTGCTAGGTCCGATCGAAGGGAGGACACTGAAGCTTTCTTT
>TRBV12-3/TRBV12-4|NA|TRBJ2-2|16|TRBD1
CASSPRQGANTGELFF
TGTGCCAGCAGTCCTCGACAGGGGGCGAACACCGGGGAGCTGTTTTTT